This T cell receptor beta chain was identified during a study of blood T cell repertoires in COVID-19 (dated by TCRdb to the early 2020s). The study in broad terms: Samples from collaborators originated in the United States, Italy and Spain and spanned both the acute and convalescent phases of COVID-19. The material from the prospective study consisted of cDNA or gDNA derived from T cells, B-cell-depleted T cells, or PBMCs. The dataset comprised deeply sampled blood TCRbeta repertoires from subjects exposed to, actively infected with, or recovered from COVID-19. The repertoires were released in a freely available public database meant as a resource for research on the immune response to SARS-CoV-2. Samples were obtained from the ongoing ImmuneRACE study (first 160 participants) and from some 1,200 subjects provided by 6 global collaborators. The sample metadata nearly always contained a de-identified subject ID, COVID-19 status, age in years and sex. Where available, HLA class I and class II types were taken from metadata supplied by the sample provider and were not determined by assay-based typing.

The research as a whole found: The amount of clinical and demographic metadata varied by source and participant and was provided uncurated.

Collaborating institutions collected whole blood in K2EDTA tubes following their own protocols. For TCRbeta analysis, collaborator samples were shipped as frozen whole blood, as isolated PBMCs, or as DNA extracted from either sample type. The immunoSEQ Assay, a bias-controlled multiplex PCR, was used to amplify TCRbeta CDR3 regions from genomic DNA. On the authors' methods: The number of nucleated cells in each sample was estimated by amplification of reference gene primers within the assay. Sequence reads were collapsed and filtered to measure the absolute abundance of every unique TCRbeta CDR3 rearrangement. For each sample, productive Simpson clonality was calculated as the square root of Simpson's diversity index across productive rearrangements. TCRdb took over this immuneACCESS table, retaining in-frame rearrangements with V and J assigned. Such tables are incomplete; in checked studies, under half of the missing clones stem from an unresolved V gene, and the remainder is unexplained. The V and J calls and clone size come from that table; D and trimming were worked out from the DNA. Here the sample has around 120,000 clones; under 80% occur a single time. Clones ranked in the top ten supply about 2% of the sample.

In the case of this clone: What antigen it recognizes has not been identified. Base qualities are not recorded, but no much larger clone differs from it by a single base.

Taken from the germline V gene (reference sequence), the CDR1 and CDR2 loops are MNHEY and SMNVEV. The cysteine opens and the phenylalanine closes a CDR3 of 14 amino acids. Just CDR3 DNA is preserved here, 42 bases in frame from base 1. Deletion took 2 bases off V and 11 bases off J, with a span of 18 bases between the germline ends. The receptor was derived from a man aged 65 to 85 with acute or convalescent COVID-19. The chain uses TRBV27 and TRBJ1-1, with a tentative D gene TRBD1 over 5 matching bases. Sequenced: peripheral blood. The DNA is TGTGCCAGCAGTTTACGCCCCCGAAGGGAGGGGGCTTTCTTT. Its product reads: CASSLRPRREGAFF.